The rows below give T cell receptor beta chains drawn from one sample of a study of graft-versus-host responses after intestinal transplantation. Assay: immunoSEQ multiplex PCR; the TCRdb copy retains only in-frame clones and omits some. The sample comprises tens of thousands of clones, approximately 92% of which are singletons, and about 0.63% rests with the top ten. The sequencing used PBMCs, collected 98 days after intestinal transplantation. The receptors originated from a human patient who received an intestinal transplant, so some T cells may come from the graft donor. Each CDR3 is given with its conserved first and last residue. A D gene is named only where the DNA matches it firmly. Some rows mark clone size as missing; the rest say once, few, many or name a class of expanded clone.

J gene: TRBJ2-3; clone size: once; D gene: NA; V gene: TRBV5-1; CDR3 DNA: TGCGCCAGCAGCTCGGGCGGGGCGCCTAGCACAGATACGCAGTATTTT; CDR3 protein: CASSSGGAPSTDTQYF
J gene: TRBJ2-7; clone size: NA; D gene: NA; V gene: TRBV5-1; CDR3 DNA: TGCGCCAGCAGCTTGCCGGGTAGCGACGAGCAGTACTTC; CDR3 protein: CASSLPGSDEQYF
J gene: TRBJ1-5; clone size: NA; D gene: NA; V gene: TRBV18; CDR3 DNA: TGTGCCAGCTCACCGTATGGTAGCAATCAGCCCCAGCATTTT; CDR3 protein: CASSPYGSNQPQHF
J gene: TRBJ2-4; clone size: NA; D gene: NA; V gene: TRBV25-1; CDR3 DNA: TGTGCCAGCAGTGGTGGGGGATACATTCAGTACTTC; CDR3 protein: CASSGGGYIQYF
J gene: TRBJ2-3; clone size: NA; D gene: NA; V gene: TRBV10-3; CDR3 DNA: TGTGCCATCAGCCTAGCTAGGGGGACAGATACGCAGTATTTT; CDR3 protein: CAISLARGTDTQYF
J gene: TRBJ2-5; clone size: NA; D gene: TRBD1; V gene: TRBV19; CDR3 DNA: TGTGCCAGTAGTCAGTCAAGGGGGCCGTCGGAGACCCAGTACTTC; CDR3 protein: CASSQSRGPSETQYF
J gene: TRBJ1-1; clone size: NA; D gene: NA; V gene: TRBV7-8; CDR3 DNA: TGTGCCAGCAGCTTAGTTACGACTGAAGCTTTCTTT; CDR3 protein: CASSLVTTEAFF
J gene: TRBJ2-5; clone size: NA; D gene: NA; V gene: TRBV7-9; CDR3 DNA: TGTGCCAGCAGCCAAAACAGGGGAGGAGTCCAGGAGACCCAGTACTTC; CDR3 protein: CASSQNRGGVQETQYF
J gene: TRBJ1-1; clone size: NA; D gene: TRBD1; V gene: TRBV9; CDR3 DNA: TGTGCCAGCAGCGCTGCGACAGGGAAGGGTGAAGCTTTCTTT; CDR3 protein: CASSAATGKGEAFF
J gene: TRBJ1-4; clone size: NA; D gene: NA; V gene: TRBV19; CDR3 DNA: TGTGCCAGTAGGCCGATCGTCGGGTATAATGAAAAACTGTTTTTT; CDR3 protein: CASRPIVGYNEKLFF
J gene: TRBJ1-3; clone size: NA; D gene: NA; V gene: TRBV18; CDR3 DNA: TGTGCCAGCTCACCACAGGGCCTCCTCTCTGGAAACACCATATATTTT; CDR3 protein: CASSPQGLLSGNTIYF
J gene: TRBJ2-7; clone size: NA; D gene: NA; V gene: TRBV19; CDR3 DNA: TGTGCCAGTAGTGGCGGGCTATCCTACGAGCAGTACTTC; CDR3 protein: CASSGGLSYEQYF
J gene: TRBJ2-7; clone size: NA; D gene: NA; V gene: TRBV5-5; CDR3 DNA: TGTGCCAGCAAACATACTGGGATCGACACCGAGCAGTACTTC; CDR3 protein: CASKHTGIDTEQYF
J gene: TRBJ2-1; clone size: NA; D gene: TRBD2; V gene: TRBV11-1; CDR3 DNA: TGTGCCAGCAGCTTAAGTAGCGGGTCCTACAATGAGCAGTTCTTC; CDR3 protein: CASSLSSGSYNEQFF
J gene: TRBJ2-7; clone size: once; D gene: TRBD2; V gene: TRBV4-1; CDR3 DNA: TGCGCCAGCAGCCAACGACTAGCGGGGATAAGCTCCTACGAGCAGTACTTC; CDR3 protein: CASSQRLAGISSYEQYF